The present T cell receptor beta chain was sequenced within a study of blood T cells in healthy people across ages. Study outcomes and limitations: Donors of long life had a larger count of naive CD4+ cells and greater diversity than aged donors.

In the case of this clonotype: Its specificity is not known.

About 10 milliliters of peripheral blood were drawn from each donor. A second PCR, run for about 7 to 12 cycles, used a sample-barcoded 5' primer plus a J-beta primer mix. The template-switch adaptor was a 5' adaptor with 12 random nucleotides. It tagged each cDNA molecule. Paired-end reads containing CDR3 totaled no fewer than 3 million for each sample. TCRdb called the 5' RACE reads again in MiXCR, with one record for every CDR3 protein. In the table there are under 1 million distinct CDR3 sequences, 44% of which are singletons. With 4 bases removed from V and 3 bases from J, the gap between germline ends came to 10 bases. The CDR3 sequence is 15 residues long. Germline V gene sequence: CDR1 SNHLY, CDR2 FYNNEI.

This rearrangement joins TRBV2 to TRBJ2-6; D remains unclear. The TCR originated in a man in his 60s in good health. Sequencing input: blood. Here the CDR3 reads CASSVGSGGANVLTF. Here the CDR3 DNA reads TGTGCCAGCAGTGTAGGTAGTGGTGGGGCCAACGTCCTGACTTTC.